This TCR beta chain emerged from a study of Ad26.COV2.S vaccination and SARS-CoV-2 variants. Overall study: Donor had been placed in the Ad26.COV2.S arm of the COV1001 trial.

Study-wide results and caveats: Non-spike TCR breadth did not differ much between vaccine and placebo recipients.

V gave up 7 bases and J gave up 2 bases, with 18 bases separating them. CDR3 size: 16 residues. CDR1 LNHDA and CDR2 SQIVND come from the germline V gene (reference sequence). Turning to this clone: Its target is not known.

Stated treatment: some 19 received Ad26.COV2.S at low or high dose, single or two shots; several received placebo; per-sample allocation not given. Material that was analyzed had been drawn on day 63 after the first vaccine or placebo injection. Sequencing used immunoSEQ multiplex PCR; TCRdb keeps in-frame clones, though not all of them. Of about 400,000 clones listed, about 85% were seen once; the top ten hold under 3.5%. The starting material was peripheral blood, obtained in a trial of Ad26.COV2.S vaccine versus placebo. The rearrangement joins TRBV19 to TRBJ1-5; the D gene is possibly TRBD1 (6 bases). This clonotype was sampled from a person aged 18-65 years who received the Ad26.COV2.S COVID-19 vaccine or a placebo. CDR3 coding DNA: TGTGCCAGTAATCCGGACAGCTTATTACGCAATCAGCCCCAGCATTTT. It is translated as CASNPDSLLRNQPQHF. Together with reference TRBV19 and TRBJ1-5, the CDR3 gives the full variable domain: DGGITQSPKYLFRKEGQNVTLSCEQNLNHDAMYWYRQDPGQGLRLIYYSQIVNDFQKGDIAEGYSVSREKKESFPLTVTSAQKNPTAFYLCASNPDSLLRNQPQHFGDGTRLSIL.